Shown below are 10 T cell receptor beta chains from a single sample sequenced in a study of T cells and copy number aberrations in small-cell lung cancer. TCRdb's table, derived via immunoSEQ multiplex PCR, lists solely in-frame clones and lacks some. The sample records 2,100 or so clones, over 75% being singletons. The source material was tumor tissue. The source of these receptors is a man between 60 and 75 years old with small cell lung cancer.

The gene calls are TRBV10-3 and TRBJ2-2; TRBD2 agrees at 14 bases. In germline, CDR1 is ENHRY, CDR2 SYGVKD. There are 17 residues in the CDR3. J was trimmed by 4 bases and V by 10 bases; bases with no gene match: 11. The CDR3 DNA reads as TGTGCCACCCTGGGACTAGCGGGAGTTGTGACCACCGGGGAGCTGTTTTTT. Translation gives CATLGLAGVVTTGELFF.

This chain links TRBV4-2 with TRBJ2-1; 8 bases map to TRBD2. The CDR3 totals 15 residues. V lost 0 bases to trimming and J lost 8 bases; unmatched junction nucleotides: 6. The V gene's germline CDR1 is LGHNA and CDR2 YNFKEQ. The CDR3 coding sequence is TGTGCCAGCAGCCAAGACGGGGGGGGGCCCGATGAGCAGTTCTTC. It specifies CASSQDGGGPDEQFF.

The chain has TRBV11-1 and TRBJ1-1; no clear D gene. The length of the CDR3 is 15 residues. Trimming took off 2 bases at V and 0 bases at J, with 10 bases between the two ends. The germline gives CDR1 SGHAT, CDR2 FQDESV (reference sequence). CDR3 bases: TGTGCCAGCAGCTTATTCTGGACGGTGAACACTGAAGCTTTCTTT. It specifies CASSLFWTVNTEAFF.

This chain joins TRBV9 and TRBJ2-7; 8 bases line up with TRBD1. The CDR3 sequence is 16 residues long. Germline CDR1 is SGDLS and CDR2 is YYNGEE. Germline trimming cut 2 bases from V and 0 bases from J; bases unmatched to any gene: 7. The CDR3 sequence is CASSVGQGKGSYEQYF. CDR3 coding DNA: TGTGCCAGCAGCGTCGGACAGGGAAAGGGCTCCTACGAGCAGTACTTC.

The chain recombines TRBV5-1 with TRBJ2-7; 8 nucleotides line up with TRBD1. The J segment lost 0 bases and the V segment lost 6 bases, leaving 2 bases of the junction unmatched. The CDR3 covers 13 residues. Germline V gene data show CDR1 as SGHRS and CDR2 as YFSETQ. CDR3 protein: CASTGQVSYEQYF. The CDR3 DNA follows: TGCGCCAGCACGGGACAGGTCTCCTACGAGCAGTACTTC.

The chain recombines TRBV18 with TRBJ2-2; D call uncertain. V lost 2 bases and J lost 6, with 4 bases in between. Looked up from germline, CDR1 is KGHSH and CDR2 is LQKENI. The CDR3 has 12 residues. The CDR3 region is CASSPDSGELFF. In DNA, the CDR3 is TGTGCCAGCTCACCAGATTCCGGGGAGCTGTTTTTT.

This chain uses TRBV27 with TRBJ1-1, with D tentatively TRBD1 (6 bases). The V gene's germline CDR1 is MNHEY and CDR2 SMNVEV (reference sequence). Trimming left V 0 bases short and J 8 bases short, with 10 bases between. The CDR3 is 13 residues long. The CDR3 reads CASSLSRQGEAFF. In DNA, the CDR3 is TGTGCCAGCAGTTTATCGAGGCAGGGGGAAGCTTTCTTT.

The chain has TRBV9 and TRBJ2-5; 8 bases align to TRBD1. The CDR3 is 15 amino acids. CDR1 is SGDLS, CDR2 YYNGEE, per germline. J gave up 4 bases and V 3 bases, and 8 bases lay outside the gene matches. The CDR3 DNA is TGTGCCAGCAGCGGGCAGGGGGCGCTTGGAGAGACCCAGTACTTC. Amino acid sequence: CASSGQGALGETQYF.

Only a few counts were recorded for this clone. The chain links TRBV9 to TRBJ2-2; D uncertain. Germline V gene lookup returns CDR1 SGDLS and CDR2 YYNGEE. The CDR3 sequence is 14 residues long. Trimming pared 0 bases from V and 4 bases from J, leaving 7 bases between. The chain's CDR3 is CASSVETFTGELFF. In nucleotides, the CDR3 is TGTGCCAGCAGCGTAGAGACGTTCACCGGGGAGCTGTTTTTT.

CDR3 sequence: CASSLVGQVTDTQYF. The CDR3 DNA reads as TGTGCCAGCAGCTTAGTCGGTCAGGTAACAGATACGCAGTATTTT. V and J are TRBV11-2 and TRBJ2-3, with unresolved D. This CDR3 comprises 15 residues. Germline V CDR1 and CDR2: SGHAT, FQNNGV. V lost 1 base to trimming and J lost 3 bases, with 11 bases between them.